This T cell receptor beta chain appears in the sequencing data of a study of blood T cell repertoires in COVID-19. At the level of the study: Acute and convalescent COVID-19 samples came from the United States, Italy and Spain. The analysed material was cDNA or gDNA that came from T cells, B-cell-depleted T cells, or PBMCs.

V was pared by 1 base and J by 5 bases, with 13 bases between. Germline-derived CDR1 and CDR2 are SGHTA and FQGNSA. CDR3 length: 15 amino acids. Method: immunoSEQ multiplex PCR; TCRdb's copy keeps in-frame clones and lacks some. Among more than 95,000 clones listed, approximately 84% were seen once. The genes are TRBV7-2 and TRBJ2-3; D is uncertain. Source material: peripheral blood. The source is a human donor in a cohort sampled during active COVID-19. CDR3 residues: CASSLVFSSEDTQYF. CDR3 nucleotides: TGTGCCAGCAGCTTAGTCTTTAGCTCAGAAGATACGCAGTATTTT.